This TCR beta chain appears in the sequencing data of a study of blood T cell repertoires in COVID-19 (dated by TCRdb to about 2020). Background for the entire study: Samples from collaborators originated in the United States, Italy and Spain and spanned both the acute and convalescent phases of COVID-19. The material from the prospective study consisted of cDNA or gDNA derived from T cells, B-cell-depleted T cells, or PBMCs. The dataset comprised deeply sampled blood TCRbeta repertoires from subjects exposed to, actively infected with, or recovered from COVID-19. The repertoires were made available in a free public database intended to serve as a resource for research on the immune response to SARS-CoV-2. Samples were obtained from the ongoing ImmuneRACE study (first 160 participants) and from over 1,000 subjects provided by 6 global collaborators. Sample metadata almost always included a de-identified subject ID, COVID-19 status, age in years and sex. Where available, HLA class I and class II types were taken from metadata supplied by the sample provider and were not determined by assay-based typing. What the study reported, not specific to this receptor: Clinical and demographic metadata were provided uncurated, with the amount varying by source and participant.

The CDR3 runs 17 residues from the cysteine to the phenylalanine. Only the CDR3 region is kept as DNA, spanning 51 bases read in frame from base 1. V loses 4 bases of germline sequence and J loses 2 bases, and the interval between the two ends is 18 bases. Via the germline V gene, CDR1 is SNHLY and CDR2 FYNNEI. One collaborating source in Seattle enrolled patients while the patients were actively infected and followed the patients over time throughout the course of disease. Each collaborating institution followed its own protocols to collect whole blood in K2EDTA tubes. For TCRbeta analysis, collaborator samples were shipped as frozen whole blood, as isolated PBMCs, or as DNA extracted from either sample type. The immunoSEQ Assay, a bias-controlled multiplex PCR, was used to amplify TCRbeta CDR3 regions from genomic DNA. The authors' pipeline ran thus. The number of nucleated cells in each sample was estimated from the amplification of reference gene primers within the assay. Sequence reads were collapsed and filtered to measure the absolute abundance of every unique TCRbeta CDR3 rearrangement. For each sample, productive Simpson clonality was calculated by taking the square root of Simpson's diversity index across productive rearrangements. The table comes from immuneACCESS by way of TCRdb, which keeps in-frame sequences with V and J called. Part of the clones is missing from these tables; in studies checked, under half for an unresolved V gene and the rest for unknown reasons. V and J calls and clone size come straight from that table; D and trimming were deduced from the DNA. This sample lists 250,000 or so clones; nearly 90% were detected once. The ten largest clones capture about 2% of the sample.

About this clone itself: There is no known antigen for this receptor. No quality values exist for individual bases; no much larger clone is one base distant.

The clonotype comes from a woman in her sixties or seventies with COVID-19, enrolled during active disease. The chain is encoded by TRBV2 joined to TRBJ2-1; TRBD2 might be the D gene, on 5 matching bases. Sequenced: peripheral blood. Here is the DNA: TGTGCCAGCAGTGGTGATTACAAGCGGCCTACCTACAATGAGCAGTTCTTC. It specifies CASSGDYKRPTYNEQFF.